Listed here are 13 T cell receptor beta chains from one sample, sequenced in a study of blood T cell repertoires in COVID-19. The assay was immunoSEQ multiplex PCR, and TCRdb's table has in-frame clones only and misses some. The sample has 240,000 or so clones; 86% are singletons. The sequenced sample consisted of PBMCs or T cells enriched from blood (not recorded which). The receptors originated from a woman aged 50 to 65 who had recovered from COVID-19.

The rearrangement links TRBV14 to TRBJ1-3; D not resolved. There are 16 residues in the CDR3. With 0 bases removed from V and 0 bases from J, the gap between germline ends came to 9 bases. Germline V lookup: CDR1 SGHDN, CDR2 FVKESK. CDR3 region: CASSQERAGSGNTIYF. CDR3 nucleotides: TGTGCCAGCAGCCAAGAGCGAGCCGGCTCTGGAAACACCATATATTTT.

The chain joins TRBV5-4 to TRBJ1-5, with D possibly matching TRBD1 (5 bases). V was trimmed by 0 bases and J by 1 base, leaving 17 bases between them. Germline V CDR1 and CDR2: SGHNT, YYREEE (reference sequence). The CDR3 contains 18 residues. In DNA, the CDR3 is TGTGCCAGCAGCTTGGACACCGGGACTTCTTTAAGCAATCAGCCCCAGCATTTT. Translated: CASSLDTGTSLSNQPQHF.

The rearrangement joins TRBV24-1 to TRBJ2-1, with 9 bases fitting TRBD2. CDR1 and CDR2 (germline): KGHDR, SFDVKD. The CDR3 loop spans 18 amino acids. V shed 4 bases, J shed 4 bases, and the junction held 13 bases outside the gene matches. CDR3 sequence reads: CATSEYRAAGGKYNEQFF. In nucleotides, the CDR3 is TGTGCCACCAGTGAGTATCGAGCCGCGGGAGGGAAGTACAATGAGCAGTTCTTC.

V gene TRBV3-1 (or the pseudogene TRBV3-2) combines with J gene TRBJ1-1; 10 bases are a match to TRBD1. Per the germline V gene, CDR1 is LGHDT and CDR2 is YNNKEL (reference sequence). This CDR3 region has 17 residues. With V trimmed by 4 bases and J by 5 bases, 13 bases remained unmatched. The CDR3 loop reads CASSLLGQGGSRTEAFF. CDR3 nucleotide sequence: TGTGCCAGCAGCCTCCTCGGACAGGGGGGATCGAGGACTGAAGCTTTCTTT.

This clone appeared a few times. The V gene is TRBV4-1, the J gene TRBJ2-5; tentative D call: TRBD2 (6 bases). The CDR3 sequence is 15 residues long. CDR1 and CDR2 from the germline V gene are MGHRA and YSYEKL. V was shortened by 0 bases and J by 5 bases, with 13 bases between the two germline ends. Here the CDR3 reads CASSQDLTGDETQYF. CDR3 bases: TGCGCCAGCAGCCAAGATTTGACGGGAGATGAGACCCAGTACTTC.

J is TRBJ1-2 and V is TRBV11-2; weak D call: TRBD1 (5 bases). The CDR3 totals 14 residues. Between the trimmed V and J ends, which lost 2 bases and 3 bases, there was a span of 10 bases. Per germline, CDR1 SGHAT and CDR2 FQNNGV. CDR3 amino acids: CASSLFGGDYGYTF. The CDR3 nucleotides read TGTGCCAGCAGCTTATTCGGAGGGGACTATGGCTACACCTTC.

The chain carries TRBV28 and TRBJ2-7; possible D gene TRBD1, 6 bases. Germline CDR1 and CDR2: MDHEN and SYDVKM. CDR3 length equals 14 residues. Deletions cut 3 bases from V and 10 bases from J, with 19 bases between. CDR3 residues: CASSLGTRTSGQYF. Here the CDR3 DNA reads TGTGCCAGCAGTTTGGGGACACGTACCTCTGGTCAGTACTTC. Together with reference TRBV28 and TRBJ2-7, the CDR3 gives the full variable domain: DVKVTQSSRYLVKRTGEKVFLECVQDMDHENMFWYRQDPGLGLRLIYFSYDVKMKEKGDIPEGYSVSREKKERFSLILESASTNQTSMYLCASSLGTRTSGQYFGPGTRLTVT.

The count of this clone is one. The CDR3 loop is CASRPTSGSHEQYF. The CDR3 DNA follows: TGTGCCAGCAGACCGACTAGCGGGAGCCACGAGCAGTACTTC. The chain uses TRBV7-9 and TRBJ2-7, with TRBD2 identical over 12 bases. This CDR3 region has 14 residues. Germline CDR1 SEHNR, CDR2 FQNEAQ (reference sequence). J was trimmed by 5 bases and V by 6 bases; bases with no gene match: 5.

The chain recombines TRBV5-4 with TRBJ2-5; 7 bases agree with TRBD1. CDR1 and CDR2 (germline): SGHNT, YYREEE (reference sequence). The V gene end was trimmed by 1 base and the J gene end by 5 bases; junction bases not matched to a gene: 2. This CDR3 comprises 13 residues. As DNA, the CDR3 is TGTGCCAGCAGCTTGACAGGGGAGGAGACCCAGTACTTC. Protein sequence: CASSLTGEETQYF.

The chain has TRBV7-6 and TRBJ2-5; no definite D call. The germline V gene encodes CDR1 SGHVS and CDR2 FNYEAQ. This CDR3 contains 14 residues. The V end lost 4 bases, the J end lost 5 bases, and 14 bases lay between the germline ends. CDR3 coding DNA: TGTGCCAGCAGCTCCCGTGGTCTCGGGGAGACCCAGTACTTC. It is translated as CASSSRGLGETQYF.

A single count supports this clone. The chain couples TRBV28 to TRBJ2-7, with 7 bases identical to TRBD2. CDR3 length: 16 amino acids. The junction had 13 bases not matched to a gene; V was cut back by 5 bases and J by 3 bases. Germline values: CDR1 MDHEN, CDR2 SYDVKM. DNA for the CDR3: TGTGCCAGCAGTCCAAAAGCGGGAAGCGGTATCTACGAGCAGTACTTC. Amino acid sequence: CASSPKAGSGIYEQYF.

The gene calls are TRBV6-2 or TRBV6-3 and TRBJ2-5, with D tentatively TRBD1 (6 bases). This CDR3 contains 15 residues. Germline V gives CDR1 MNHEY, CDR2 SVGEGT. Trimming removed 2 bases from V and 3 bases from J, with 13 bases in between. The CDR3 region has the DNA TGTGCCAGCAGTTACGGAGGACAGCGCAAAGAGACCCAGTACTTC. Protein sequence: CASSYGGQRKETQYF.

The V and J genes are TRBV19 and TRBJ2-3, with a possible D match to TRBD2 (6 bases). Germline V gene lookup returns CDR1 LNHDA and CDR2 SQIVND (reference sequence). This CDR3 has 14 amino acids. V dropped 7 bases and J dropped 4 bases, with 15 bases sitting between them. CDR3 region: CASTPRRAPDTQYF. In DNA, the CDR3 is TGTGCCAGTACCCCGCGGAGGGCCCCAGATACGCAGTATTTT.